Below, 10 T cell receptor beta chains from the same sample are listed, as sequenced in a study of T cell responses to AZD1222 COVID-19 vaccine. Assay used: immunoSEQ multiplex PCR; TCRdb lists only in-frame clones, some missing. The sample yields roughly 100,000 clones, more than 70% seen once. Sequenced here: peripheral blood, sampled on day 0 of AZD1222 vaccination. Source of these receptors: an adult in good health.

V gene TRBV6-5 combines with J gene TRBJ2-7; no firm D call. This CDR3 spans 11 amino acids. Trimming shortened V by 6 bases and J by 7 bases, and 10 bases separated the two germline ends. CDR1 and CDR2 from the germline V gene are MNHEY and SVGAGI. For the CDR3, the DNA is TGTGCCAGCAGCGATTTAGTGGAGCAGTACTTC. This gives the protein CASSDLVEQYF.

This chain joins TRBV27 and TRBJ1-5; the D gene is possibly TRBD1 (6 bases). The CDR3 is 13 residues long. Germline CDR1 MNHEY, CDR2 SMNVEV (reference sequence). The V and J ends lost 6 bases and 11 bases respectively, with 17 bases between them. In DNA, the CDR3 is TGTGCCAGCAGCTACCAGGGGATCGGGGCCCAGCATTTT. Its translation: CASSYQGIGAQHF.

CDR3 in DNA: TGTGCCAGCAGCAATCAGGCGGGGGCACGATATGGCTACACCTTC. Its translation is CASSNQAGARYGYTF. V and J are TRBV4-2 and TRBJ1-2, with a tentative D call TRBD1 (6 bases). This CDR3 is 15 amino acids long. Germline-derived CDR1 and CDR2 are LGHNA and YNFKEQ. Trimming pared 5 bases from V and 5 bases from J, leaving 18 bases between.

This clone is a singleton in its sample. The V gene is TRBV6-5, the J gene TRBJ1-2, with a possible D match to TRBD1 (5 bases). CDR1 and CDR2 (germline): MNHEY, SVGAGI. V was cut by 6 bases and J by 7 bases, with 9 bases left in between. CDR3 length: 11 residues. CDR3 sequence reads: CASSSGFGYTF. In DNA, the CDR3 is TGTGCCAGCAGCTCAGGGTTTGGCTACACCTTC.

This CDR3 reads CASGVGDRHNSPLHF. For the CDR3, the DNA is TGTGCCAGCGGGGTTGGGGACCGACATAATTCACCCCTCCACTTT. The chain joins TRBV27 to TRBJ1-6, with D perhaps matching TRBD1 (5 bases). From germline, CDR1 is MNHEY and CDR2 SMNVEV (reference sequence). This CDR3 spans 15 amino acids. V dropped 8 bases and J dropped 5 bases, with 16 bases sitting between them.

CDR3 in amino acids: CASSPPGTTDTQYF. CDR3 DNA: TGTGCCAGCAGCCCTCCAGGGACAACAGATACGCAGTATTTT. The V and J genes are TRBV28 and TRBJ2-3; D might be TRBD1 (6 bases). Germline assignment: CDR1 MDHEN and CDR2 SYDVKM. The CDR3 runs to 14 residues. Deletions cut 6 bases from V and 3 bases from J, with 13 bases between. Full variable domain (missing parts from reference TRBV28 and TRBJ2-3): DVKVTQSSRYLVKRTGEKVFLECVQDMDHENMFWYRQDPGLGLRLIYFSYDVKMKEKGDIPEGYSVSREKKERFSLILESASTNQTSMYLCASSPPGTTDTQYFGPGTRLTVL.

The chain links TRBV21-1 to TRBJ1-5. TRBV21-1 is classified as a pseudogene. CDR3 length equals 13 residues. CDR3 residues: CASSLSGFQPQHF. The CDR3 DNA is TGTGCCAGCAGCCTATCCGGGTTCCAGCCCCAGCATTTT.

This chain uses TRBV12-3 or TRBV12-4 with TRBJ1-6, with D perhaps TRBD1 (5 bases). The CDR3 is made up of 13 amino acids. The V gene lost 6 bases and the J gene lost 9 bases, with 12 bases spanning the gap. The CDR3 protein is CASRGGSGSPLHF. The CDR3 region has the DNA TGTGCCAGCAGGGGGGGGTCCGGTTCACCCCTCCACTTT.

The V gene is TRBV27, the J gene TRBJ2-3; D possibly corresponds to TRBD2 (5 bases). Between the trimmed V and J ends, which lost 6 bases and 6 bases, there was a span of 31 bases. Germline CDR1 is MNHEY and CDR2 is SMNVEV (reference sequence). This CDR3 has 19 amino acids. The CDR3 loop reads CASSPILSANPKSMDTQYF. The CDR3 nucleotides read TGTGCCAGCAGCCCCATTCTTAGCGCAAATCCCAAGAGCATGGATACGCAGTATTTT.

The gene calls are TRBV6-2 or TRBV6-3 and TRBJ2-7; D is ambiguous. The germline V gene encodes CDR1 MNHEY and CDR2 SVGEGT. Trimming removed 2 bases at V and 6 bases at J, with 8 bases between. This CDR3 comprises 12 residues. The DNA for the CDR3 is TGTGCCAGCAGTTACGGGCAGGCCGAGCAGTACGTC. Protein sequence: CASSYGQAEQYV.